A selection of T cell receptor beta chains follows, all from one sample in a study of blood T cell repertoires in COVID-19. Measured with immunoSEQ multiplex PCR; TCRdb has only the in-frame clones, and not every one. The data contain about 100,000 clones, approximately 92% of them singletons. The sample was peripheral blood. Source of these receptors: a man aged 50 to 60 with active COVID-19. CDR3s leave out the opening cysteine and the closing phenylalanine or tryptophan.

J: TRBJ1-4
V: TRBV4-2
CDR3: ASSQDEWGGEKLF

J: TRBJ1-1
V: TRBV11-2
CDR3: ASSLRQGVSF

J: TRBJ2-3
V: TRBV7-9
CDR3: ASSLDIAGGIEGDTQY

J: TRBJ2-3
V: TRBV19
CDR3: ASSTSGTSGPDTQY

J: TRBJ2-2
V: TRBV7-3
CDR3: ASSLGTSGVNTGELF

J: TRBJ2-3
V: TRBV2
CDR3: ASRLFRGVADTQY

J: TRBJ1-4
V: TRBV6-4
CDR3: ASQNLGTGGNEKLF

J: TRBJ2-3
V: TRBV19
CDR3: ASSFNSGKTDTQY

J: TRBJ2-5
V: TRBV7-9
CDR3: ASSLASRAQGETQY

J: TRBJ1-1
V: TRBV7-8
CDR3: ASSLEVRVGTEAF

J: TRBJ2-1
V: TRBV5-4
CDR3: ASSLAGSGYNEQF

J: TRBJ1-1
V: TRBV27
CDR3: ASSRLYNTEAF

J: TRBJ1-6
V: TRBV4-1
CDR3: ASSQLTGSLNSPLH

J: TRBJ1-5
V: TRBV4-1
CDR3: ASSQDHEGSQPQH

J: TRBJ2-7
V: TRBV7-2
CDR3: ASSVELPYEQY

J: TRBJ1-1
V: TRBV29-1
CDR3: SVDRGDTEAF

J: TRBJ2-5
V: TRBV28
CDR3: ASTSKRGTETQY

J: TRBJ1-1
V: TRBV7-9
CDR3: ASSFTQGTEAF

J: TRBJ2-1
V: TRBV28
CDR3: ASSLIRNEQF

J: TRBJ1-1
V: TRBV7-9
CDR3: ASLTDRGGTGEAF

J: TRBJ2-1
V: TRBV4-1
CDR3: ASSPGTSGRTTYNEQF

J: TRBJ2-7
V: TRBV5-1
CDR3: ASSLRDRGHEQY

J: TRBJ1-6
V: TRBV5-8
CDR3: ASSFRGGANSPLH

J: TRBJ2-3
V: TRBV25-1
CDR3: ASSEGGRTDTQY